Described below is a single T cell receptor beta chain sequence and its context. The antigen is unknown. This entry comes from a study of beta chain features in type 1 diabetes. Study-wide points: For type 1 diabetes patients, VDJ junctions showed fewer insertions and more deletions. PCR, the amplification step, might favor shorter templates, equally in patients and controls.

The authors reverse transcribed all of the isolated RNA, so sequencing captured expressed TCRB transcripts. Some clones are missing from TCRdb's copy, which holds only in-frame ones; the method was immunoSEQ multiplex PCR. There are about 620,000 clones in the sample; roughly a sixth occur only once, and 0.09% to 0.095% lies in the top ten. Trimming took off 2 bases at V and 8 bases at J, with 10 bases between the two ends. CDR3 length equals 13 residues. Germline loops: CDR1 LNHDA, CDR2 SQIVND (reference sequence). Stem cell-like memory, regulatory, central memory and naive CD4+ cells were sorted via CD45RO/CCR7/CD25/CD127/CD95/CD27. Post-sort purity exceeded 98% for all sorted populations.

The chain recombines TRBV19 with TRBJ1-5, with a tentative D call TRBD1 (6 bases). The sequencing sample was made of naive CD4+ T cells from blood. The sequence was collected from a man younger than 35 in good health. The chain's CDR3 is CASSIWGHEPQHF. CDR3 nucleotide sequence: TGTGCCAGTAGTATATGGGGGCACGAGCCCCAGCATTTT.